This T cell receptor beta chain was recovered during a study of T cell repertoires and HLA-DP antigens. Untouched CD4+ T cells were bead-isolated at approximately 98% purity. Study-wide points: Clones undetected before culture averaged 36.3% against one allele and roughly 53% against the other.

Each pre-culture CD4+ sample aimed for 200,000 to 250,000 T cell genomes at deep resolution. The protocol was immunoSEQ multiplex PCR, while the TCRdb copy is restricted to in-frame clones and leaves out a portion. Of some 110,000 clones in the sample, almost 95% were seen once. A note on this clone: No antigen is known for it.

CDR3 length equals 11 residues. The V and J ends lost 7 bases and 10 bases respectively, with 13 bases between them. The germline V gene has CDR1 SGHAT and CDR2 FQNNGV. The chain combines TRBV11-2 with TRBJ1-1; weak D call: TRBD1 (6 bases). The sequencing input was CD4+ T cells from PBMCs. The source of this sequence is a woman under 30 in good health and CMV-seronegative. The DNA of the CDR3 is TGTGCCAGCACCTCAGGGGACCTAGCTTTCTTT. This gives the protein CASTSGDLAFF.